This T cell receptor (beta chain) was identified during a study of breast tumors, draining lymph nodes, adjacent tissues. This CDR3 contains 14 residues. Germline lookup yields CDR1 LGHDT and CDR2 YNNKEL (reference sequence). V was clipped by 3 bases and J by 8 bases, with 13 bases between them. At least ten counts were recorded for this clonotype. Its target is unknown. TCRdb analysed the multiplex PCR reads with MiXCR anew, one entry per CDR3 protein. The table includes some 130,000 distinct CDR3 sequences, nearly 20% detected once. The lymph nodes were axillary draining lymph nodes from breast cancer patients. Points from the study as a whole: Most tumor T cells seemingly derive from lymph node, then expand in tumor.

The J gene is TRBJ2-2, the V gene TRBV3-1; D is perhaps TRBD2 (5 bases). The sample consisted of axillary lymph node tissue. The clonotype comes from a female donor with breast cancer. Some clones in this sample may be carry-over from other donors' samples. CDR3 sequence (DNA): TGTGCCAGCAGCCACCCGGCGGGCGGAGGGGAGCTGTTTTTT. This codes for CASSHPAGGGELFF.